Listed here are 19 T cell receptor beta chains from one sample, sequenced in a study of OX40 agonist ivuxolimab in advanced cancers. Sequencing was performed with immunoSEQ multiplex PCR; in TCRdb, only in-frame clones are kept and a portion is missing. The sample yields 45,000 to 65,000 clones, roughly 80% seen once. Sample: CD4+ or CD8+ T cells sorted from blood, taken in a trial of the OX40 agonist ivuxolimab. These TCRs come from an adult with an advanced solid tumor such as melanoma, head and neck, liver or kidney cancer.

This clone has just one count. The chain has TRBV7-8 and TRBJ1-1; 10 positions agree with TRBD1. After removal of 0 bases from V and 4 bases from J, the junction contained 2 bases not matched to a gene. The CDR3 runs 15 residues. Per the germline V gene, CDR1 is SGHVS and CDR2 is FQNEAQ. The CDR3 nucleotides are TGTGCCAGCAGCTTAGCTGGACAGGGGGGCACTGAAGCTTTCTTT. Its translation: CASSLAGQGGTEAFF.

CDR3 coding DNA: TGTGCCAGCAGAGGACAGGGGGTTGAAAATCAGCCCCAGCATTTT. Amino acids: CASRGQGVENQPQHF. V gene TRBV2 combines with J gene TRBJ1-5; 10 nucleotides line up with TRBD1. Germline values: CDR1 SNHLY, CDR2 FYNNEI. This CDR3 is 15 amino acids long. V dropped 6 bases and J dropped 4; count of bases not matched to a gene: 6.

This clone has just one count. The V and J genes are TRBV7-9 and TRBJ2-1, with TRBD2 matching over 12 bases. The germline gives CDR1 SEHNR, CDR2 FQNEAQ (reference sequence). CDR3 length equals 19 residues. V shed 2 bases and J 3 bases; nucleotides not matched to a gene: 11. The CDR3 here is CASSLKETSGSEGYNEQFF. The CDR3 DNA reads TGTGCCAGCAGCTTAAAGGAGACTAGCGGGAGTGAGGGCTACAATGAGCAGTTCTTC.

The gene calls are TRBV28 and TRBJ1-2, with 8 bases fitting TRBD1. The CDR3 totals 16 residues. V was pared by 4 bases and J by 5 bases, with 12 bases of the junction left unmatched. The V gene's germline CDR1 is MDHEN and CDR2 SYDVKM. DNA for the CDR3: TGTGCCAGCAGTTCCGAACGACAGGGGTTTCTGTATGGCTACACCTTC. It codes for CASSSERQGFLYGYTF.

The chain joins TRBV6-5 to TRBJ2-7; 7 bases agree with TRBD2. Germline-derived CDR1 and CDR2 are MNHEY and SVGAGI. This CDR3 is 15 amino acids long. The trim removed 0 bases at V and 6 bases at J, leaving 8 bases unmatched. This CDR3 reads CASSYSRTRTSEQYF. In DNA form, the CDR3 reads TGTGCCAGCAGTTACTCCAGGACTAGAACGAGCGAGCAGTACTTC.

DNA of the CDR3: TGTGCCAGCTCACCCGAGACCGGGGGGCAGAACACTGAAGCTTTCTTT. This codes for CASSPETGGQNTEAFF. The V gene is TRBV18, the J gene TRBJ1-1, with a weak D call TRBD1 (6 bases). The CDR3 spans 16 residues. V lost 3 bases and J 1 base, leaving 15 bases between the germline ends. Germline V CDR1 and CDR2: KGHSH, LQKENI.

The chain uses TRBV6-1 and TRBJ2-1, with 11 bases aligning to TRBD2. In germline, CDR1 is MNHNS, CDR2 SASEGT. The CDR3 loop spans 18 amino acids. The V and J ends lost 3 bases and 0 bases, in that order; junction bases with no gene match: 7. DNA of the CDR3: TGTGCCAGCAGTGACCGTAGCGGGAGGGTCCGCTCCTACAATGAGCAGTTCTTC. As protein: CASSDRSGRVRSYNEQFF.

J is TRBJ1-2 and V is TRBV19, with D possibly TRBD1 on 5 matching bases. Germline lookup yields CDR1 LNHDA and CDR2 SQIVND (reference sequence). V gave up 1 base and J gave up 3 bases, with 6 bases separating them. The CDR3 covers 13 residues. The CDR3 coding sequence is TGTGCCAGTAGTATAGGCAGGGACTATGGCTACACCTTC. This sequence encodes CASSIGRDYGYTF.

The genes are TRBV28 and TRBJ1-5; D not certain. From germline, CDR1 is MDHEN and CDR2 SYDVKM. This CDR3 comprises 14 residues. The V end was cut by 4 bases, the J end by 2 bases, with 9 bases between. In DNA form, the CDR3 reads TGTGCCAGCAGTTCAGGCCGGCGCAATCAGCCCCAGCATTTT. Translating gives CASSSGRRNQPQHF.

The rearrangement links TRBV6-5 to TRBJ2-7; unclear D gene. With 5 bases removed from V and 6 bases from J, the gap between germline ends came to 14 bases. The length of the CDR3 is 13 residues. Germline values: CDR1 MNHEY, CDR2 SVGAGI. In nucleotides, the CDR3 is TGTGCCAGCAGTGACGGCAGCTGGGGCGAGCAGTACTTC. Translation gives CASSDGSWGEQYF.

The CDR3 nucleotides read TGTGCCAGCGGGGTCAGAAAGGACACTGAAGCTTTCTTT. Translated, it gives CASGVRKDTEAFF. This chain uses TRBV28 with TRBJ1-1; D not resolved. Germline V gene data show CDR1 as MDHEN and CDR2 as SYDVKM. The CDR3 length is 13 residues. Trimming cost V 8 bases and J 3 bases, with 13 bases left between them. Drawing the rest from reference TRBV28 and TRBJ1-1, the complete variable domain is DVKVTQSSRYLVKRTGEKVFLECVQDMDHENMFWYRQDPGLGLRLIYFSYDVKMKEKGDIPEGYSVSREKKERFSLILESASTNQTSMYLCASGVRKDTEAFFGQGTRLTVV.

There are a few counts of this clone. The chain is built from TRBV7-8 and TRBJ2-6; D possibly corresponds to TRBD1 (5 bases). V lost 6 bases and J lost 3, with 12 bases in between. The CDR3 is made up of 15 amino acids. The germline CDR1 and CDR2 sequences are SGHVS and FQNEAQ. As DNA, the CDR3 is TGTGCCAGCAGGGGGCAAGATTATGGGGCCAACGTCCTGACTTTC. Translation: CASRGQDYGANVLTF.

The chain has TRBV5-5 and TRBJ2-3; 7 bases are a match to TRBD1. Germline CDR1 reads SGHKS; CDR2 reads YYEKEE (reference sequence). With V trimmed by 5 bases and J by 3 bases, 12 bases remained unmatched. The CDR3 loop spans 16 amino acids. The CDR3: CASSYEQGRQTDTQYF. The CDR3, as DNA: TGTGCCAGCAGTTATGAACAGGGGCGGCAAACAGATACGCAGTATTTT.

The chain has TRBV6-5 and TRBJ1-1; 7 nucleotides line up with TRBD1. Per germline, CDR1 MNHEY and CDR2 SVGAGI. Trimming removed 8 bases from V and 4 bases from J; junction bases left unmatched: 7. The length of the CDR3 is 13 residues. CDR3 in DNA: TGTGCCAGCTACAGGGGCGCACGCACTGAAGCTTTCTTT. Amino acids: CASYRGARTEAFF.

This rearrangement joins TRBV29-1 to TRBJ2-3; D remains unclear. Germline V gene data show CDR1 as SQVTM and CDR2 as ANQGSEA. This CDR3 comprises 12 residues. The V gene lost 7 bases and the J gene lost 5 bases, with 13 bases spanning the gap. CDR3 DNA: TGCAGCGGACAAGTCAGGAAAGATACGCAGTATTTT. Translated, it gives CSGQVRKDTQYF.

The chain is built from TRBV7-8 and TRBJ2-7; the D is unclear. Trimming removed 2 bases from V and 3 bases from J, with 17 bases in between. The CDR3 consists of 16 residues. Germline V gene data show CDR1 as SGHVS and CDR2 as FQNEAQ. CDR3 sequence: CASSLLDIREVYEQYF. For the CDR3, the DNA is TGTGCCAGCAGCTTATTAGACATCCGAGAGGTCTACGAGCAGTACTTC.

Written as DNA, the CDR3 is TGTGCCAGCAGCATTCAGGGGAATTCACCCCTCCACTTT. Amino acid sequence: CASSIQGNSPLHF. The chain couples TRBV6-1 to TRBJ1-6; D is perhaps TRBD1 (6 bases). Per the germline V gene, CDR1 is MNHNS and CDR2 is SASEGT. V was trimmed by 6 bases and J by 7 bases, leaving 10 bases between them. The CDR3 has 13 amino acids.

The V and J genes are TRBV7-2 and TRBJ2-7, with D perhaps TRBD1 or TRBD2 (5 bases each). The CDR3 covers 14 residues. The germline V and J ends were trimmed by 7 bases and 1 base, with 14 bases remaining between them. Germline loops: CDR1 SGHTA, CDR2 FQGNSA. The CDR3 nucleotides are TGTGCCAGCACCCCGAGGGGCAATTCCTACGAGCAGTACTTC. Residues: CASTPRGNSYEQYF.

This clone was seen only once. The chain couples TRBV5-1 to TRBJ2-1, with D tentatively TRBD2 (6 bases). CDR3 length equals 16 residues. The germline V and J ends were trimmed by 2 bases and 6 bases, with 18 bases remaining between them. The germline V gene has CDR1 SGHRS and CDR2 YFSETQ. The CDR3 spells CASSFRGSGTSNEQFF. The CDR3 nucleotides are TGCGCCAGCAGCTTTAGGGGTAGCGGTACGAGCAATGAGCAGTTCTTC.